A selection of T cell receptor beta chains follows, all from one sample in a study of T cell changes during pregnancy in multiple sclerosis. Sequenced by immunoSEQ multiplex PCR; TCRdb stores in-frame clones only, minus some. The data hold around 72,000 clones, with approximately 94% observed a single time. The sequences come from peripheral blood, collected in the second trimester of pregnancy. The receptors were sampled from a female donor in good health, enrolled as a control in a pregnancy study. Each CDR3 is given with its conserved first and last residue. Each record gives: V gene, D gene, J gene, CDR3 DNA, CDR3 protein. D genes are given only for firm matches.

v_gene: TRBV6-5; d_gene: TRBD1; j_gene: TRBJ2-7; CDR3nt: TGTGCCAGCAGTTACCGGGACAGGGCTTACGAGCAGTACTTC; CDR3aa: CASSYRDRAYEQYF
v_gene: TRBV15; d_gene: NA; j_gene: TRBJ2-7; CDR3nt: TGTGCCACCAGCAGAGTCGCCGCCGTCGGGGTTGAGCAGTACTTC; CDR3aa: CATSRVAAVGVEQYF
v_gene: TRBV4-3; d_gene: TRBD1; j_gene: TRBJ2-5; CDR3nt: TGCGCCAGCAGCCAGGAGACTCAGGGGGCCCGGGAGACCCAGTACTTC; CDR3aa: CASSQETQGARETQYF
v_gene: TRBV7-8; d_gene: NA; j_gene: TRBJ2-7; CDR3nt: TGTGCCAGCAGCTTATCAAGCGACTACGAGCAGTACTTC; CDR3aa: CASSLSSDYEQYF
v_gene: TRBV2; d_gene: NA; j_gene: TRBJ1-2; CDR3nt: TGTGCCAGCAGCGCGGACAGTCCATATGGCTACACCTTC; CDR3aa: CASSADSPYGYTF
v_gene: TRBV28; d_gene: NA; j_gene: TRBJ2-5; CDR3nt: TGTGCCAGCAGTTTAACCCACGCGGCACGGAAGACCCAGTACTTC; CDR3aa: CASSLTHAARKTQYF
v_gene: TRBV7-2; d_gene: NA; j_gene: TRBJ1-1; CDR3nt: TGTGCCAGCAGCTTATTGGGCAGAAACACTGAAGCTTTCTTT; CDR3aa: CASSLLGRNTEAFF
v_gene: TRBV5-6; d_gene: TRBD2; j_gene: TRBJ2-7; CDR3nt: TGTGCCAGCAGCCGTCCGGGACTAGCGACATACGAGCAGTACTTC; CDR3aa: CASSRPGLATYEQYF
v_gene: TRBV7-9; d_gene: NA; j_gene: TRBJ2-3; CDR3nt: TGTGCCAGCAGGAAGGGGGGCACAGATACGCAGTATTTT; CDR3aa: CASRKGGTDTQYF
v_gene: TRBV7-6; d_gene: TRBD1; j_gene: TRBJ2-1; CDR3nt: TGTGCCAGCAGCCTAGGACGGACAGGGATAAATGAGCAGTTCTTC; CDR3aa: CASSLGRTGINEQFF
v_gene: TRBV4-3; d_gene: NA; j_gene: TRBJ1-1; CDR3nt: TGCGCCAGCAGCCAGGCTTTACAGGGCTTGAACACTGAAGCTTTCTTT; CDR3aa: CASSQALQGLNTEAFF